These T cell receptor beta chains were read from a single sample in a study of blood T cell repertoires in COVID-19. Produced via immunoSEQ multiplex PCR; TCRdb's table is partial and in-frame only. The sample carries 55,000 to 65,000 clones, about 80% recorded once. Sequenced: peripheral blood. The receptors stem from a man aged 60-69 years with acute or convalescent COVID-19. Each CDR3 is given with its conserved first and last residue. The order of the fields is D gene, V gene, clone size, J gene, CDR3 protein, CDR3 DNA. The D gene is left open where the match is weak. Expanded clones are given a class, and other clones once, few, many or no size at all.

>.|TRBV12-3/TRBV12-4|.|TRBJ2-7
CASSGGPWSEQYF
TGTGCCAGCAGTGGAGGGCCATGGTCCGAGCAGTACTTC
>TRBD2|TRBV7-8|.|TRBJ2-1
CASSLPAGGPNEQFF
TGTGCCAGCAGCTTACCAGCGGGAGGGCCGAATGAGCAGTTCTTC
>.|TRBV6-6|once|TRBJ2-1
CASSPRTVSSYNEQFF
TGTGCCAGCAGTCCAAGGACAGTTAGCTCCTACAATGAGCAGTTCTTC
>.|TRBV28|.|TRBJ2-7
CASSGWTNYEQYF
TGTGCCAGCAGTGGGTGGACTAACTACGAGCAGTACTTC
>.|TRBV16|few|TRBJ1-1
CASSQSGGTEAFF
TGTGCCAGCAGCCAATCGGGGGGGACTGAAGCTTTCTTT
>.|TRBV12-3/TRBV12-4|.|TRBJ1-1
CASSFWEVAFF
TGTGCCAGCAGTTTTTGGGAGGTTGCTTTCTTT
>.|TRBV6-5|.|TRBJ2-3
CASSPPGTDTQYF
TGTGCCAGCAGTCCCCCAGGCACAGATACGCAGTATTTT
>.|TRBV7-2|.|TRBJ2-5
CASSLDLVTFQETQYF
TGTGCCAGCAGCTTAGACCTCGTGACTTTCCAAGAGACCCAGTACTTC
>.|TRBV24-1|.|TRBJ2-2
CATSDLVAGWNTGELFF
TGTGCCACCAGTGATTTAGTGGCAGGGTGGAACACCGGGGAGCTGTTTTTT
>.|TRBV4-2|.|TRBJ1-5
CASGAPNQPQHF
TGTGCCAGCGGAGCCCCGAATCAGCCCCAGCATTTT
>.|TRBV27|.|TRBJ1-2
CASSLVSGGGYTF
TGTGCCAGCAGTTTAGTTTCGGGGGGCGGCTACACCTTC
>.|TRBV6-2/TRBV6-3|.|TRBJ1-4
CASSLTTGTDEKLFF
TGTGCCAGCAGCCTAACGACAGGAACGGATGAAAAACTGTTTTTT
>.|TRBV5-1|.|TRBJ1-1
CASSLGFESSEAFF
TGCGCCAGCAGCTTGGGTTTTGAAAGCTCTGAAGCTTTCTTT
>.|TRBV4-3|.|TRBJ2-3
CASSQRTTWSTDTQYF
TGCGCCAGCAGCCAACGGACAACCTGGAGCACAGATACGCAGTATTTT
>TRBD1|TRBV7-9|few|TRBJ2-3
CASSPGTGGYTRTDTQYF
TGTGCCAGCAGCCCCGGGACAGGGGGCTACACTCGCACAGATACGCAGTATTTT
>.|TRBV5-1|.|TRBJ2-1
CASSLAVGEEQFF
TGCGCCAGCAGCTTGGCCGTGGGCGAAGAGCAGTTCTTC
>TRBD2|TRBV29-1|.|TRBJ2-5
CSVAGSGSEETQYF
TGCAGCGTTGCGGGTAGCGGGAGTGAGGAGACCCAGTACTTC
>.|TRBV4-2|.|TRBJ1-6
CASSQGGASVLNNSPLHF
TGTGCCAGCAGCCAAGGTGGGGCCAGTGTCTTAAATAATTCACCCCTCCACTTT
>TRBD1|TRBV16|.|TRBJ1-1
CASSQWGTGDVGTEAFF
TGTGCCAGCAGCCAATGGGGGACAGGGGATGTTGGGACTGAAGCTTTCTTT
>TRBD2|TRBV12-5|.|TRBJ2-2
CASGLSERAFGLAEGNTGELFF
TGTGCTAGTGGTTTGTCTGAGAGGGCGTTCGGCCTAGCGGAGGGTAACACCGGGGAGCTGTTTTTT
>.|TRBV3-1/TRBV3-2|medium-sized|TRBJ1-1
CASSQYTANTEAFF
TGTGCCAGCAGCCAATATACAGCGAACACTGAAGCTTTCTTT
>.|TRBV5-4|few|TRBJ2-5
CASSWNTGQETQYF
TGTGCCAGCAGCTGGAACACGGGACAAGAGACCCAGTACTTC
>.|TRBV29-1|.|TRBJ1-2
CSALIPGGYTF
TGCAGCGCTCTAATCCCAGGGGGCTACACCTTC
>TRBD1|TRBV28|.|TRBJ1-1
CASSPQGASAEAFF
TGTGCCAGCAGTCCACAGGGGGCTAGCGCTGAAGCTTTCTTT
>TRBD1|TRBV5-1|.|TRBJ2-5
CASSSPDRVGETQYF
TGCGCCAGCAGCTCACCGGACAGGGTAGGAGAGACCCAGTACTTC
>.|TRBV2|.|TRBJ1-6
CASSPPGNSPLHF
TGTGCCAGCAGTCCTCCAGGGAATTCACCCCTCCACTTT
>TRBD1|TRBV2|.|TRBJ1-2
CASRDRQGDGYTF
TGTGCCAGCAGGGACAGGCAAGGTGATGGCTACACCTTC
>TRBD2|TRBV19|few|TRBJ2-7
CASRARLAEAYEQYF
TGTGCCAGTAGAGCTCGACTAGCGGAGGCCTACGAGCAGTACTTC
>TRBD2|TRBV20-1|.|TRBJ2-7
CSASRLAVEQYF
TGCAGTGCTAGTAGACTAGCAGTCGAGCAGTACTTC
>.|TRBV2|.|TRBJ2-5
CASSAGETQYF
TGTGCCAGCAGTGCCGGGGAGACCCAGTACTTC
>TRBD1|TRBV5-6|.|TRBJ1-4
CASSLRQGAEKLFF
TGTGCCAGCAGCTTAAGACAGGGGGCTGAAAAACTGTTTTTT
>.|TRBV10-1|few|TRBJ2-4
CASSQGGIAKNIQYF
TGCGCCAGCAGTCAAGGGGGAATAGCCAAAAACATTCAGTACTTC
>TRBD1|TRBV14|.|TRBJ1-6
CASSPRGDSPLHF
TGTGCCAGCAGCCCCAGGGGGGATTCACCCCTCCACTTT
>.|TRBV21-1|few|TRBJ2-1
CASSNRSGRCYNEQFF
TGTGCCAGCAGCAATAGGTCGGGGAGATGTTACAATGAGCAGTTCTTC
>.|TRBV4-3|.|TRBJ2-1
CASSRGETSYNEQFF
TGCGCCAGCAGCCGAGGTGAGACTTCCTACAATGAGCAGTTCTTC
>.|TRBV6-5|.|TRBJ2-2
CASQSKTGNTGELFF
TGTGCCAGCCAGTCAAAGACAGGGAACACCGGGGAGCTGTTTTTT
>TRBD2|TRBV9|.|TRBJ2-3
CASGPFGGRAPDTQYF
TGTGCCAGCGGCCCTTTTGGCGGGAGGGCCCCAGATACGCAGTATTTT
>.|TRBV15|once|TRBJ2-1
CATSAGGINEQFF
TGTGCCACCAGCGCAGGGGGGATCAATGAGCAGTTCTTC
>TRBD1|TRBV5-6|.|TRBJ1-2
CASSFPPGTGGRGYTF
TGTGCCAGCAGCTTTCCTCCCGGGACAGGGGGCCGAGGCTACACCTTC
>.|TRBV27|.|TRBJ2-2
CASKYLGRNTGELFF
TGTGCCAGCAAGTACCTCGGGAGGAACACCGGGGAGCTGTTTTTT
>.|TRBV11-2|.|TRBJ2-1
CASSLVLAGEQFF
TGTGCCAGCAGCTTAGTGCTAGCTGGGGAGCAGTTCTTC
>.|TRBV15|.|TRBJ2-7
CATSLGGDEQYF
TGTGCCACCAGCCTGGGAGGCGACGAGCAGTACTTC
>.|TRBV30|.|TRBJ1-5
CAWSRRGNQPQHF
TGTGCCTGGAGTCGGAGGGGCAATCAGCCCCAGCATTTT
>TRBD2|TRBV7-9|few|TRBJ2-1
CASSPREGLAALFF
TGTGCCAGCAGCCCCCGGGAGGGACTAGCGGCCTTGTTCTTC
>.|TRBV6-2/TRBV6-3|.|TRBJ2-5
CASSPGQQETQYF
TGTGCCAGCAGTCCCGGACAGCAAGAGACCCAGTACTTC
>.|TRBV4-3|.|TRBJ2-2
CASSQFFGRGGTGELFF
TGCGCCAGCAGCCAATTTTTCGGCAGGGGAGGGACCGGGGAGCTGTTTTTT
>TRBD1|TRBV7-9|.|TRBJ1-1
CASSFEGAAIVTEAFF
TGTGCCAGCAGCTTCGAGGGGGCGGCGATTGTGACTGAAGCTTTCTTT
>.|TRBV28|.|TRBJ1-4
CASGRQDEKLFF
TGTGCCAGCGGGAGACAGGATGAAAAACTGTTTTTT
>TRBD1|TRBV29-1|.|TRBJ2-5
CSVTGQGVLETQYF
TGCAGCGTGACGGGACAGGGGGTTTTGGAGACCCAGTACTTC
>.|TRBV6-6|.|TRBJ1-1
CASSYLTQDKAFF
TGTGCCAGCAGTTATCTAACACAGGATAAGGCTTTCTTT
>.|TRBV12-3/TRBV12-4|.|TRBJ2-5
CASSFGGQETQYF
TGTGCCAGCAGTTTCGGGGGACAAGAGACCCAGTACTTC
>TRBD2|TRBV24-1|.|TRBJ2-5
CATSLTSGTQETQYF
TGTGCCACCAGTCTGACTAGCGGGACCCAAGAGACCCAGTACTTC
>.|TRBV27|.|TRBJ2-1
CASSSPTSTYNEQFF
TGTGCCAGCAGTTCCCCGACTAGTACCTACAATGAGCAGTTCTTC
>.|TRBV6-5|.|TRBJ1-2
CASRSSGYTF
TGTGCCAGCAGGTCTAGTGGCTACACCTTC
>.|TRBV5-1|.|TRBJ1-2
CASSLWAGTNYGYTF
TGCGCCAGCAGCTTGTGGGCAGGGACTAACTATGGCTACACCTTC
>TRBD1|TRBV28|.|TRBJ1-1
CASTPGDRGLRGTEAFF
TGTGCCAGCACCCCCGGGGACAGGGGATTGAGAGGCACTGAAGCTTTCTTT
>TRBD1|TRBV28|once|TRBJ2-7
CASSRQGISYEQYF
TGTGCCAGCAGCCGACAGGGAATCTCCTACGAGCAGTACTTC